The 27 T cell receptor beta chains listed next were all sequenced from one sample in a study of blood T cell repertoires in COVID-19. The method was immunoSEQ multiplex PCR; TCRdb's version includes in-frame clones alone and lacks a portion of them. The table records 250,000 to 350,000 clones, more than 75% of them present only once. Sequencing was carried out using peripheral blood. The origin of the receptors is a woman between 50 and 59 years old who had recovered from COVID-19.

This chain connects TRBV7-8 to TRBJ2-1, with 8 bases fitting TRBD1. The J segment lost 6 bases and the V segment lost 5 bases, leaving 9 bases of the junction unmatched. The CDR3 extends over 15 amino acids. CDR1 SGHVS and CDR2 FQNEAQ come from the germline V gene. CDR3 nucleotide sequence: TGTGCCAGCAGCCCAAGGACAGGGCGGGTCAATGAGCAGTTCTTC. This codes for CASSPRTGRVNEQFF.

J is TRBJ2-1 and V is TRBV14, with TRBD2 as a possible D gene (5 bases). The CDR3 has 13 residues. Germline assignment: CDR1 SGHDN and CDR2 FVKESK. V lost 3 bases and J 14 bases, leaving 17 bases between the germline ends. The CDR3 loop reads CASSHFPHLEEFF. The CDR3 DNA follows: TGTGCCAGCAGCCACTTCCCTCATCTGGAGGAGTTCTTC.

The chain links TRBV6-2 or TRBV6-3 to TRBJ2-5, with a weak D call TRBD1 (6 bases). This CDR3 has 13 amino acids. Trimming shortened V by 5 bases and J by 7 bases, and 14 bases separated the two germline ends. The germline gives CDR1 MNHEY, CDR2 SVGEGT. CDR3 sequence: CASSTGLGVTQYF. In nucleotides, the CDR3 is TGTGCCAGCAGTACAGGGCTAGGGGTGACCCAGTACTTC.

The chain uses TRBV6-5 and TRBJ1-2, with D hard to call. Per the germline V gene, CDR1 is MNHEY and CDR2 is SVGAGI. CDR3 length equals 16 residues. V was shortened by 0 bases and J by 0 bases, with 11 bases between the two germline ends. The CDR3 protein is CASSYSRRAANYGYTF. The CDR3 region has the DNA TGTGCCAGCAGTTACTCCCGGCGGGCGGCTAACTATGGCTACACCTTC.

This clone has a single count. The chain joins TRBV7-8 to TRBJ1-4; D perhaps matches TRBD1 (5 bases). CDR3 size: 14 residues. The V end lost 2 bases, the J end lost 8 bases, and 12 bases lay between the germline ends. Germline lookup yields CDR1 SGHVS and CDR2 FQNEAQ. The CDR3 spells CASSLFRDGEKLFF. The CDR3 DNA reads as TGTGCCAGCAGCTTATTCAGGGATGGGGAAAAACTGTTTTTT.

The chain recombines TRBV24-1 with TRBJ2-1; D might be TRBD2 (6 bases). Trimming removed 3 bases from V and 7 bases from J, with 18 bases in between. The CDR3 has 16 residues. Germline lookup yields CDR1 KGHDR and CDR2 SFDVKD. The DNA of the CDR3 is TGTGCCACCAGTGATGTGGAGGGTTTTTTATCGAATGAGCAGTTCTTC. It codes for CATSDVEGFLSNEQFF.

The DNA of the CDR3 is TGTGCCAGCAGCCAAGTGACCTTGCTAGCGGGAGGAACCGGGGAGCTGTTTTTT. Residues: CASSQVTLLAGGTGELFF. The chain links TRBV4-2 to TRBJ2-2, with 11 bases fitting TRBD2. Trimming at V came to 1 base and at J to 5 bases, leaving 9 bases not matched to a gene. Germline V gene lookup returns CDR1 LGHNA and CDR2 YNFKEQ. The length of the CDR3 is 18 residues.

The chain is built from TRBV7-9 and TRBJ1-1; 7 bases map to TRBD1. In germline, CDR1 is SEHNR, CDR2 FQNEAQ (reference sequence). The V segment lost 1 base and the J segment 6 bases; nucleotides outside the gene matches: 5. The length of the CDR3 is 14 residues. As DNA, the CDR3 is TGTGCCAGCAGCTTAGTAACAGGGGCGGCTGAAGCTTTCTTT. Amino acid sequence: CASSLVTGAAEAFF. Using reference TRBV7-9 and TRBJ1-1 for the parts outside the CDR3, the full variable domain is DTGVSQNPRHKITKRGQNVTFRCDPISEHNRLYWYRQTLGQGPEFLTYFQNEAQLEKSRLLSDRFSAERPKGSFSTLEIQRTEQGDSAMYLCASSLVTGAAEAFFGQGTRLTVV.

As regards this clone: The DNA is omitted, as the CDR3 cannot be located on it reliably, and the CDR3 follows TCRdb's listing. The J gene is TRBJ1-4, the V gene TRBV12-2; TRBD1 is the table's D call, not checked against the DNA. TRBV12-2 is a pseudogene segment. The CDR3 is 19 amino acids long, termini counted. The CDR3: CASRFVGTGIVVTNEKLFF.

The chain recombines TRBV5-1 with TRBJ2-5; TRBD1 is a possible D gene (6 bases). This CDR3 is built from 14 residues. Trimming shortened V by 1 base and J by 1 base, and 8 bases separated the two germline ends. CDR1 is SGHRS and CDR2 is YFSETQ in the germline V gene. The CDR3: CASSLQGSQETQYF. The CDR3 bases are TGCGCCAGCAGCTTGCAGGGGAGCCAAGAGACCCAGTACTTC. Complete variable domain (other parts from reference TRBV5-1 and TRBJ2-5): KAGVTQTPRYLIKTRGQQVTLSCSPISGHRSVSWYQQTPGQGLQFLFEYFSETQRNKGNFPGRFSGRQFSNSRSEMNVSTLELGDSALYLCASSLQGSQETQYFGPGTRLLVL.

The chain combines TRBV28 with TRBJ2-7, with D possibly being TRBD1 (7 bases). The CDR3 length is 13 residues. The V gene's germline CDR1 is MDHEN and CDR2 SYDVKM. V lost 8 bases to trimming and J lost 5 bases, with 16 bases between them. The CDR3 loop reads CASVPGGLDEQYF. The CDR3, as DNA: TGTGCCAGCGTCCCAGGGGGGCTGGACGAGCAGTACTTC.

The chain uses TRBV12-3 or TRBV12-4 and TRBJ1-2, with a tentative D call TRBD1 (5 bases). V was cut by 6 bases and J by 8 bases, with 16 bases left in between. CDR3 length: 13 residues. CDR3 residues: CASRPWGGVGYTF. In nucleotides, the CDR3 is TGTGCCAGCAGGCCGTGGGGCGGGGTGGGCTACACCTTC.

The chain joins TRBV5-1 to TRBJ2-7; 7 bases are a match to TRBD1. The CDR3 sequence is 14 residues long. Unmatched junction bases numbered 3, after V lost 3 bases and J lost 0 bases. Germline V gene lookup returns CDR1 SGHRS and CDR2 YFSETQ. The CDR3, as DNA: TGCGCCAGCAGCTCAGGGGACAGCTCCTACGAGCAGTACTTC. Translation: CASSSGDSSYEQYF.

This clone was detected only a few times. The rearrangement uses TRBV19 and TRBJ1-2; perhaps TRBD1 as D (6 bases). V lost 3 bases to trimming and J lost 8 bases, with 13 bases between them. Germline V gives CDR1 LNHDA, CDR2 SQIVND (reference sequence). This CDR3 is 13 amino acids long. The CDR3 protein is CASSIDRSYGYTF. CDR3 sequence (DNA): TGTGCCAGTAGTATTGACAGGAGTTACGGCTACACCTTC.

CDR3 residues: CASSQHRGGYEQYF. DNA of the CDR3: TGTGCCAGCAGCCAACATCGAGGGGGCTACGAGCAGTACTTC. The chain joins TRBV14 to TRBJ2-7; a possible D gene is TRBD1 (6 bases). V was shortened by 2 bases and J by 3 bases, with 11 bases between the two germline ends. Germline CDR1 is SGHDN and CDR2 is FVKESK. The CDR3 consists of 14 residues.

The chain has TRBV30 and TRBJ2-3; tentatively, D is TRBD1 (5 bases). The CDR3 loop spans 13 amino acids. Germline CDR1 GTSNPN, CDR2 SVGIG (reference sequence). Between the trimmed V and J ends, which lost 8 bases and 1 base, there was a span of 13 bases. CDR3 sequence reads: CATQGLGTDTQYF. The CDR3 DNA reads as TGTGCCACCCAGGGATTAGGCACAGATACGCAGTATTTT.

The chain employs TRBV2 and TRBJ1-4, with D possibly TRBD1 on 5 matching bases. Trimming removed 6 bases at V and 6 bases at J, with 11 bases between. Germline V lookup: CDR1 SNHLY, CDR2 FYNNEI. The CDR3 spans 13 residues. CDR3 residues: CASSPGLDEKLFF. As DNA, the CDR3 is TGTGCCAGCAGCCCGGGACTGGATGAAAAACTGTTTTTT.

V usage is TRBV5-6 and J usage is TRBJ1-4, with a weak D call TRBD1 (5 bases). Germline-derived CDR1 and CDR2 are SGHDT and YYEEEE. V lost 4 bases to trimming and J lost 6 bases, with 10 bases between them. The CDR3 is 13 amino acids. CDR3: CASSPAGDEKLFF. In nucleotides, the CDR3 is TGTGCCAGCAGCCCGGCGGGGGATGAAAAACTGTTTTTT.

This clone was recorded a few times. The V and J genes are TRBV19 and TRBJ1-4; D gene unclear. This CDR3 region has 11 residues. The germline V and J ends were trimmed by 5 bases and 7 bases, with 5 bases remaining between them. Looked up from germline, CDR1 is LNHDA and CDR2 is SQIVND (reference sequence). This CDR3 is CASSPGEKLFF. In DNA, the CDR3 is TGTGCCAGTAGTCCCGGTGAAAAACTGTTTTTT. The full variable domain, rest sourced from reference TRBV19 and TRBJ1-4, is DGGITQSPKYLFRKEGQNVTLSCEQNLNHDAMYWYRQDPGQGLRLIYYSQIVNDFQKGDIAEGYSVSREKKESFPLTVTSAQKNPTAFYLCASSPGEKLFFGSGTQLSVL.

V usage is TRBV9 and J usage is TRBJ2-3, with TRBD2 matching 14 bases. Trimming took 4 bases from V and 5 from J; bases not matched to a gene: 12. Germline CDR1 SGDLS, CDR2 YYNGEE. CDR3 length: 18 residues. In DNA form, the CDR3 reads TGTGCCAGCAGCACGAGACCCGGGACTAGCGGGAGTGTAGATACGCAGTATTTT. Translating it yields CASSTRPGTSGSVDTQYF.

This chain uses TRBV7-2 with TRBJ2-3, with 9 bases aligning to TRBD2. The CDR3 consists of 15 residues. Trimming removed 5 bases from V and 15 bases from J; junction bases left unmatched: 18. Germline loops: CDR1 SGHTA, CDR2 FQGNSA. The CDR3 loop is CASSPPSAGGVLEYF. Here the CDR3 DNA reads TGTGCCAGCAGCCCCCCCTCCGCGGGAGGGGTTTTGGAATATTTT.

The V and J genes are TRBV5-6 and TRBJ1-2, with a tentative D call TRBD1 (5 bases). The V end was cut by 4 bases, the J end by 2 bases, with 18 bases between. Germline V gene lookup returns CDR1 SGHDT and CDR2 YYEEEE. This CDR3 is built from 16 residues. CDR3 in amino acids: CASSPVGEGSNYGYTF. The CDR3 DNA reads TGTGCCAGCAGCCCGGTGGGGGAGGGGTCCAACTATGGCTACACCTTC.

The CDR3 protein is CASSLGTGRDNSPLHF. DNA for the CDR3: TGTGCCAGCAGCTTGGGGACAGGGCGCGATAATTCACCCCTCCACTTT. The rearrangement joins TRBV7-2 to TRBJ1-6; TRBD1 aligns across 9 bases. V lost 3 bases, J lost 5 bases, and 5 bases stayed unmatched. The CDR3 consists of 16 residues. The V gene's germline CDR1 is SGHTA and CDR2 FQGNSA.

In DNA, the CDR3 is TGTGCCAGCAGCCTATCAGCCGACTTGATCTATGGCTACACCTTC. Protein sequence: CASSLSADLIYGYTF. The gene calls are TRBV3-1 (or the pseudogene TRBV3-2) and TRBJ1-2; D uncertain. Germline CDR1 reads LGHDT; CDR2 reads YNNKEL (reference sequence). The CDR3 contains 15 residues. The germline V and J ends were trimmed by 4 bases and 4 bases, with 16 bases remaining between them.

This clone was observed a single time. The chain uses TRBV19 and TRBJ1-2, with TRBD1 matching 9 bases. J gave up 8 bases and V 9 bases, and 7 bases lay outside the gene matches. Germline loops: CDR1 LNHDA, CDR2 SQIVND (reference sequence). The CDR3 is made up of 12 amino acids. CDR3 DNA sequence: TGTGCCAGCTCACAGGGGGCAAGGGGCTACACCTTC. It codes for CASSQGARGYTF.

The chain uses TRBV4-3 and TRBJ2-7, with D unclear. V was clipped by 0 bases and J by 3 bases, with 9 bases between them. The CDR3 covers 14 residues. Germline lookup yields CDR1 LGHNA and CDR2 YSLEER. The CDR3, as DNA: TGCGCCAGCAGCCAAGAGAGGAAGTTCTACGAGCAGTACTTC. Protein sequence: CASSQERKFYEQYF.

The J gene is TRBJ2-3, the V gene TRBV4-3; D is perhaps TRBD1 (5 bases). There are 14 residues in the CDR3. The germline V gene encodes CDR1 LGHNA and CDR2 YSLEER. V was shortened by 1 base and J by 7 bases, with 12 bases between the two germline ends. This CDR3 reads CASSQVGAQNTQYF. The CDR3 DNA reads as TGCGCCAGCAGCCAAGTTGGGGCCCAGAATACGCAGTATTTT.